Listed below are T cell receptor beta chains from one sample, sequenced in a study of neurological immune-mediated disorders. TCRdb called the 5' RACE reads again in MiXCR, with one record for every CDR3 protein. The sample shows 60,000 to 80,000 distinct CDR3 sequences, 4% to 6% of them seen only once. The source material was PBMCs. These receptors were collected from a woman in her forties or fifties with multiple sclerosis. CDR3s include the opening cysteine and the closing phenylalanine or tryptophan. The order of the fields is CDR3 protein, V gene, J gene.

CDR3aa: CAITGGTDTQYF
v_gene: TRBV10-3
j_gene: TRBJ2-3

CDR3aa: CASRQSTGSNTEAFF
v_gene: TRBV6-2/TRBV6-3
j_gene: TRBJ1-1

CDR3aa: CASSKVVSGGHLDEQFF
v_gene: TRBV5-6
j_gene: TRBJ2-1

CDR3aa: CASSARDREQPQNF
v_gene: TRBV5-6
j_gene: TRBJ1-5

CDR3aa: CASGFPDSLGYYYEQYF
v_gene: TRBV12-5
j_gene: TRBJ2-7

CDR3aa: CASSPGTGDYEQYF
v_gene: TRBV18
j_gene: TRBJ2-7

CDR3aa: CASIHTSGTGELFF
v_gene: TRBV7-9
j_gene: TRBJ2-2

CDR3aa: CASSQVVMGRAELQYF
v_gene: TRBV4-3
j_gene: TRBJ2-3

CDR3aa: CASSLGSGPGAQYF
v_gene: TRBV5-1
j_gene: TRBJ2-5

CDR3aa: CASTQGGVTEAFF
v_gene: TRBV3-1
j_gene: TRBJ1-1

CDR3aa: CASSFNPLAGGTFNEQFF
v_gene: TRBV5-1
j_gene: TRBJ2-1